A single sample gave rise to the 31 T cell receptor beta chains below, sequenced in a study of cytomegalovirus exposure and HLA in healthy donors. Vbeta (60) and Jbeta (13) primers were used in the PCR. Using immunoSEQ multiplex PCR, the repertoire was profiled, and TCRdb retains in-frame clones only, with some absent. The sample comprises some 160,000 clones, approximately 81% of which are singletons, and under 2% rests with the top ten. Material: PBMCs. These receptors originate from a man younger than 35 in good health and CMV-seronegative.

The rearrangement links TRBV19 to TRBJ2-5; TRBD1 is a possible D gene (6 bases). There are 15 residues in the CDR3. Germline V lookup: CDR1 LNHDA, CDR2 SQIVND (reference sequence). Trimming removed 1 base at V and 7 bases at J, with 16 bases between. The CDR3 DNA follows: TGTGCCAGTAGTATAGGGGGCAGGGGAGAGGGGACCCAGTACTTC. Translating it yields CASSIGGRGEGTQYF.

Here the CDR3 reads CASSTGEGFWPQHF. As DNA, the CDR3 is TGTGCCAGTAGTACAGGGGAGGGTTTTTGGCCCCAGCATTTT. This chain uses TRBV19 with TRBJ1-5; the D gene is possibly TRBD1 (6 bases). Per the germline V gene, CDR1 is LNHDA and CDR2 is SQIVND (reference sequence). Trimming stripped 4 bases from V and 9 bases from J, with 16 bases between. This CDR3 has 14 residues.

This clone has just a few counts. The rearrangement uses TRBV19 and TRBJ2-7; TRBD1 aligns across 12 bases. The CDR3 is made up of 16 amino acids. Looked up from germline, CDR1 is LNHDA and CDR2 is SQIVND (reference sequence). The J segment lost 3 bases and the V segment lost 2 bases, leaving 5 bases of the junction unmatched. CDR3 DNA: TGTGCCAGTAGTATAACGGGACAGGGGGCACTCTACGAGCAGTACTTC. Protein: CASSITGQGALYEQYF.

The chain links TRBV9 to TRBJ1-2; TRBD1 is a possible D gene (5 bases). The CDR3 consists of 15 residues. The germline V gene has CDR1 SGDLS and CDR2 YYNGEE. Trimming shortened V by 0 bases and J by 2 bases, and 11 bases separated the two germline ends. CDR3 amino acids: CASSVGSKGNYGYTF. CDR3 coding DNA: TGTGCCAGCAGCGTAGGATCAAAGGGGAACTATGGCTACACCTTC.

A remark on this clone: The sample has other DNA sequences that encode this CDR3 too. The CDR3 region has the DNA TGTGCCAGCAGTCTGGGGCAGGGAAGGCAGCCCCAGCATTTT. Protein product: CASSLGQGRQPQHF. This chain connects TRBV28 to TRBJ1-5; perhaps TRBD1 as D (5 bases). The length of the CDR3 is 14 residues. Germline V gene lookup returns CDR1 MDHEN and CDR2 SYDVKM. With 5 bases removed from V and 7 bases from J, the gap between germline ends came to 15 bases.

V gene TRBV2 combines with J gene TRBJ1-1, with D possibly being TRBD1 (5 bases). V gave up 5 bases and J gave up 3 bases, with 16 bases separating them. Germline V CDR1 and CDR2: SNHLY, FYNNEI. The CDR3 length is 15 residues. CDR3 amino acids: CASSIRQLGDTEAFF. Written as DNA, the CDR3 is TGTGCCAGCAGTATCCGACAGTTAGGGGACACTGAAGCTTTCTTT.

The gene calls are TRBV6-6 and TRBJ1-3, with 12 bases lining up with TRBD1. This CDR3 has 15 residues. Trimming removed 6 bases from V and 4 bases from J; junction bases left unmatched: 4. Germline CDR1 MNHNY, CDR2 SVGAGI (reference sequence). CDR3 sequence: CASRGTGGVGNTIYF. CDR3 DNA sequence: TGTGCCAGCAGGGGGACAGGGGGCGTGGGAAACACCATATATTTT.

V gene TRBV19 combines with J gene TRBJ2-7, with 8 nucleotides matching TRBD1. The ends lost 6 bases at V and 5 bases at J; junction bases unmatched: 6. The CDR3 length is 13 residues. The germline gives CDR1 LNHDA, CDR2 SQIVND (reference sequence). The CDR3 DNA is TGTGCCAGTAGGGGACAGGTTATGGACGAGCAGTACTTC. This sequence encodes CASRGQVMDEQYF.

This chain links TRBV19 with TRBJ2-4; TRBD1 aligns across 9 bases. Germline trimming cut 5 bases from V and 7 bases from J; bases unmatched to any gene: 12. This CDR3 is built from 16 residues. The germline gives CDR1 LNHDA, CDR2 SQIVND (reference sequence). CDR3 sequence: CASSHGGGTGRNIQYF. In nucleotides, the CDR3 is TGTGCCAGTAGTCACGGGGGAGGGACAGGGAGGAACATTCAGTACTTC.

The rearrangement uses TRBV14 and TRBJ2-7; D might be TRBD2 (6 bases). Germline V gene sequence: CDR1 SGHDN, CDR2 FVKESK. V was shortened by 0 bases and J by 6 bases, with 9 bases between the two germline ends. The CDR3 loop spans 13 amino acids. CDR3 DNA sequence: TGTGCCAGCAGCCAAGAAAGAGCGGGCGAGCAGTACTTC. This translates into CASSQERAGEQYF. Using reference TRBV14 and TRBJ2-7 for the parts outside the CDR3, the full variable domain is EAGVTQFPSHSVIEKGQTVTLRCDPISGHDNLYWYRRVMGKEIKFLLHFVKESKQDESGMPNNRFLAERTGGTYSTLKVQPAELEDSGVYFCASSQERAGEQYFGPGTRLTVT.

The chain recombines TRBV9 with TRBJ1-4, with a tentative D call TRBD1 (6 bases). Trimming pared 3 bases from V and 8 bases from J, leaving 17 bases between. Germline V gives CDR1 SGDLS, CDR2 YYNGEE. The CDR3 spans 15 residues. CDR3 region: CASSAWGGREEKLFF. The CDR3 DNA is TGTGCCAGCAGCGCCTGGGGGGGGCGCGAAGAAAAACTGTTTTTT. Complete variable domain (other parts from reference TRBV9 and TRBJ1-4): DSGVTQTPKHLITATGQRVTLRCSPRSGDLSVYWYQQSLDQGLQFLIQYYNGEERAKGNILERFSAQQFPDLHSELNLSSLELGDSALYFCASSAWGGREEKLFFGSGTQLSVL.

This rearrangement joins TRBV14 to TRBJ2-7; 10 bases align to TRBD1. Looked up from germline, CDR1 is SGHDN and CDR2 is FVKESK. The CDR3 runs 14 residues. Trimming cost V 1 base and J 5 bases; bases outside gene matches: 2. The CDR3 here is CASSQGQGAHEQYF. The CDR3 DNA sequence: TGTGCCAGCAGCCAAGGACAGGGGGCTCACGAGCAGTACTTC.

The chain links TRBV18 to TRBJ1-1; D possibly corresponds to TRBD1 (5 bases). Germline V gene sequence: CDR1 KGHSH, CDR2 LQKENI. There are 16 residues in the CDR3. V lost 2 bases, J lost 1 base, and 14 bases lay in between. The CDR3 spells CASSPSGGLGNTEAFF. The CDR3 DNA follows: TGTGCCAGCTCACCATCCGGGGGTTTGGGGAACACTGAAGCTTTCTTT.

This chain connects TRBV6-5 to TRBJ1-5, with D possibly TRBD1 on 6 matching bases. CDR3 length equals 11 residues. Germline V gene lookup returns CDR1 MNHEY and CDR2 SVGAGI. V was pared by 7 bases and J by 11 bases, with 12 bases between. As DNA, the CDR3 is TGTGCCAGCACTTCTCAGGGGACCCAGCATTTT. Amino acid sequence: CASTSQGTQHF.

V is TRBV15 and J is TRBJ2-1, with 9 positions matching TRBD1. Germline V gene sequence: CDR1 LNHNV, CDR2 YYDKDF (reference sequence). CDR3 length: 17 residues. Trimming cost V 1 base and J 3 bases; bases outside gene matches: 7. CDR3 in amino acids: CATSRAWGQGSYNEQFF. The CDR3 DNA reads TGTGCCACCAGCAGAGCCTGGGGACAGGGCAGCTACAATGAGCAGTTCTTC.

This clone has just a few counts. Written as DNA, the CDR3 is TGCGCCAGCAGCCAAGGGGGGGTCACCGGGGAGCTGTTTTTT. The encoded protein is CASSQGGVTGELFF. The V and J genes are TRBV4-1 and TRBJ2-2; D perhaps matches TRBD2 (6 bases). Trimming removed 1 base at V and 4 bases at J, with 7 bases between. The CDR3 totals 14 residues. CDR1 MGHRA and CDR2 YSYEKL come from the germline V gene.

The chain is built from TRBV7-9 and TRBJ2-5; D may be TRBD2 (6 bases). The length of the CDR3 is 17 residues. The germline CDR1 and CDR2 sequences are SEHNR and FQNEAQ (reference sequence). Trimming left V 4 bases short and J 2 bases short, with 20 bases between. The CDR3: CASSSPRWREVQETQYF. The CDR3 coding sequence is TGTGCCAGCAGCTCCCCGAGGTGGAGGGAGGTTCAAGAGACCCAGTACTTC.

This clone was seen more than once but under ten times. One end of the junction does not line up with germline, which may come from a read error. The CDR3 sequence is CSSSSGQAARDNQPQHF. The CDR3 DNA sequence: TGTTCCAGCAGCTCCGGACAGGCCGCGAGGGACAATCAGCCCCAGCATTTT. The genes are TRBV7-9 and TRBJ1-5, with TRBD1 matching 7 bases. CDR1 is SEHNR, CDR2 FQNEAQ, per germline (reference sequence). The CDR3 spans 17 residues.

The genes are TRBV18 and TRBJ1-4, with 10 bases matching TRBD1. Germline V CDR1 and CDR2: KGHSH, LQKENI. The CDR3 totals 13 residues. Trimming cost V 7 bases and J 8 bases; bases outside gene matches: 4. As DNA, the CDR3 is TGTGCCAGCTTCCGGGACAGGGGAGAAAAACTGTTTTTT. Protein product: CASFRDRGEKLFF. The full variable domain, with the rest looked up from reference TRBV18 and TRBJ1-4, is NAGVMQNPRHLVRRRGQEARLRCSPMKGHSHVYWYRQLPEEGLKFMVYLQKENIIDESGMPKERFSAEFPKEGPSILRIQQVVRGDSAAYFCASFRDRGEKLFFGSGTQLSVL.

The V gene is TRBV9, the J gene TRBJ2-1; D perhaps matches TRBD1 (8 bases). V dropped 4 bases and J dropped 5 bases, with 25 bases sitting between them. The CDR3 is 18 amino acids. From germline, CDR1 is SGDLS and CDR2 YYNGEE. The CDR3 here is CASSPGGGTGRPHNEQFF. DNA of the CDR3: TGTGCCAGCAGCCCGGGGGGTGGGACAGGTCGTCCTCACAATGAGCAGTTCTTC.

This chain joins TRBV4-1 and TRBJ2-3; 9 nucleotides line up with TRBD2. Germline lookup yields CDR1 MGHRA and CDR2 YSYEKL. Germline trimming cut 2 bases from V and 1 base from J; bases unmatched to any gene: 1. The CDR3 spans 15 residues. CDR3 loop: CASSQPSGGTDTQYF. For the CDR3, the DNA is TGCGCCAGCAGCCAACCTAGCGGGGGCACAGATACGCAGTATTTT.

This chain links TRBV7-2 with TRBJ2-2, with D uncertain. The V end lost 2 bases, the J end lost 7 bases, and 2 bases lay between the germline ends. CDR3 length: 11 amino acids. In germline, CDR1 is SGHTA, CDR2 FQGNSA. In DNA, the CDR3 is TGTGCCAGCAGCTTACACGGGGAGCTGTTTTTT. Protein: CASSLHGELFF.

V gene TRBV15 combines with J gene TRBJ2-1; no clear D. With 5 bases removed from V and 8 bases from J, the gap between germline ends came to 16 bases. This CDR3 is built from 14 residues. Germline V gene data show CDR1 as LNHNV and CDR2 as YYDKDF (reference sequence). In nucleotides, the CDR3 is TGTGCCACCAGCCGCGGTCCCGGGTGGGATGAGCAGTTCTTC. Translated: CATSRGPGWDEQFF.

The V call is TRBV28, the J call TRBJ1-4; TRBD1 agrees at 10 bases. Looked up from germline, CDR1 is MDHEN and CDR2 is SYDVKM. With V trimmed by 5 bases and J by 6 bases, 9 bases remained unmatched. The CDR3 contains 16 residues. CDR3 in amino acids: CASSPVTGTGDEKLFF. The CDR3 nucleotides are TGTGCCAGCAGTCCTGTTACCGGGACAGGGGATGAAAAACTGTTTTTT.

V usage is TRBV6-6 and J usage is TRBJ1-6, with TRBD1 identical over 9 bases. The trim removed 11 bases at V and 6 bases at J, leaving 5 bases unmatched. The length of the CDR3 is 13 residues. Germline CDR1 and CDR2: MNHNY and SVGAGI (reference sequence). CDR3 region: CALGGQGNSPLHF. The DNA of the CDR3 is TGTGCCCTAGGGGGACAGGGTAATTCACCCCTCCACTTT.

The rearrangement uses TRBV5-5 and TRBJ2-2; no firm D call. Trimming took off 3 bases at V and 2 bases at J, with 14 bases between the two ends. The V gene's germline CDR1 is SGHKS and CDR2 YYEKEE (reference sequence). CDR3 length: 16 amino acids. CDR3 amino acids: CASSSTEQSNTGELFF. CDR3 nucleotides: TGTGCCAGCAGCTCAACCGAACAGAGTAACACCGGGGAGCTGTTTTTT.

The genes are TRBV11-3 and TRBJ2-4; 7 nucleotides agree with TRBD2. With V trimmed by 5 bases and J by 7 bases, 8 bases remained unmatched. CDR3 length: 14 residues. Germline V gene sequence: CDR1 SGHNT, CDR2 YENEEA. The CDR3 reads CASSPRERPNIQYF. CDR3 nucleotide sequence: TGTGCCAGCAGCCCGCGGGAGAGGCCTAACATTCAGTACTTC.

V is TRBV6-6 and J is TRBJ1-6, with D perhaps TRBD1 (5 bases). Trimming cost V 2 bases and J 6 bases, with 11 bases left between them. Germline V gene data show CDR1 as MNHNY and CDR2 as SVGAGI (reference sequence). The CDR3 extends over 15 amino acids. CDR3 coding DNA: TGTGCCAGCAGTTACGGGACTGCCCTTAATTCACCCCTCCACTTT. It codes for CASSYGTALNSPLHF.

V and J are TRBV5-6 and TRBJ1-2, with D unclear. The ends were cut back, 4 bases at V and 6 bases at J, with 25 bases in the middle. Germline values: CDR1 SGHDT, CDR2 YYEEEE. This CDR3 is built from 17 residues. DNA of the CDR3: TGTGCCAGCAGCCCGGGTCCTCTAAGAGAGAAAAGCGATGGCTACACCTTC. Encoded protein: CASSPGPLREKSDGYTF.

The chain couples TRBV19 to TRBJ1-5; D gene ambiguous. V lost 3 bases, J lost 4 bases, and 19 bases lay in between. Germline lookup yields CDR1 LNHDA and CDR2 SQIVND (reference sequence). CDR3 length equals 17 residues. The CDR3 DNA reads as TGTGCCAGTAGTATGAAGGCGACAATAACGCCTAATCAGCCCCAGCATTTT. Its translation is CASSMKATITPNQPQHF.

V and J are TRBV4-3 and TRBJ2-1, with D uncertain. The length of the CDR3 is 14 residues. Trimming took off 1 base at V and 5 bases at J, with 9 bases between the two ends. The V gene's germline CDR1 is LGHNA and CDR2 YSLEER. The CDR3 reads CASSQVHSNNEQFF. The CDR3 coding sequence is TGCGCCAGCAGCCAAGTTCACAGTAACAATGAGCAGTTCTTC.